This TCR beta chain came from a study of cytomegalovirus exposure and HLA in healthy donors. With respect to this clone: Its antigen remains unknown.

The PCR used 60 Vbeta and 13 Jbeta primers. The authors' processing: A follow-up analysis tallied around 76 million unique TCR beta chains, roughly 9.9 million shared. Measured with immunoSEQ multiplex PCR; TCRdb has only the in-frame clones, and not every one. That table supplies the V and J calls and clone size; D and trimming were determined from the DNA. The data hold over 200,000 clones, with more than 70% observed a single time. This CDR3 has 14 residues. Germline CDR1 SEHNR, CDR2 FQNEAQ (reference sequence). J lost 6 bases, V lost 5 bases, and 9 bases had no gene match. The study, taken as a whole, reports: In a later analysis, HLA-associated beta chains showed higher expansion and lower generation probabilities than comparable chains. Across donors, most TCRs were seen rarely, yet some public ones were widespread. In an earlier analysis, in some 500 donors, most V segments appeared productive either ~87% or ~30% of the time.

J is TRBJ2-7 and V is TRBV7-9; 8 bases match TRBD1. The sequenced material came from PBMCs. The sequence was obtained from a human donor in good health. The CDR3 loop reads CASSPGQGESEQYF. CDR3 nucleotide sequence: TGTGCCAGCAGCCCCGGACAGGGAGAGAGCGAGCAGTACTTC. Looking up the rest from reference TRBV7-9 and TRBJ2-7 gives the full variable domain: DTGVSQNPRHKITKRGQNVTFRCDPISEHNRLYWYRQTLGQGPEFLTYFQNEAQLEKSRLLSDRFSAERPKGSFSTLEIQRTEQGDSAMYLCASSPGQGESEQYFGPGTRLTVT.